Listed below are T cell receptor beta chains from one sample, sequenced in a study of human T cells and chemical hapten exposure. TCRdb processed the RACE reads anew with MiXCR; each CDR3 protein has one entry. The table shows 150,000 to 200,000 distinct CDR3 sequences, with about 15% occurring only once. The sequencing here drew on whole blood, taken in connection with sensitization to the hapten diphenylcyclopropenone (DPC). The receptor source for this set is a woman aged 25 to 39 with alopecia areata. Some clones in this sample may be carry-over from other donors' samples. Both conserved end residues are part of each CDR3. The order of the fields is D gene, J gene, clone size, V gene, CDR3 DNA, CDR3 protein. The D gene is left open where the match is weak. The size entry is marked missing in some rows and otherwise reads once, few, many or a size class.

>NA|TRBJ1-2|many|TRBV6-2/TRBV6-3
TGTGCCAGCAGGGAGGGGACAAGCTATGGCTACACCTTC
CASREGTSYGYTF
>NA|TRBJ1-1|few|TRBV6-2/TRBV6-3
TGTGCCAGCAGTTACAGGCGAACAGCCAGGGATGAAGCTTTCTTT
CASSYRRTARDEAFF
>NA|TRBJ1-1|many|TRBV7-9
TGTGCCAGCAGCTTCTCCGGGAGCGAAGCTTTCTTT
CASSFSGSEAFF
>TRBD1|TRBJ1-2|many|TRBV29-1
TGCAGCGTTGAAGGGGGAACAGGGGGCTATGGCTACACCTTC
CSVEGGTGGYGYTF
>NA|TRBJ1-1|NA|TRBV10-3
TGTGCCATCAGTGAGTTAGGGACGTACACTGAAGCTTTCTTT
CAISELGTYTEAFF
>NA|TRBJ1-1|NA|TRBV27
TGTGCCAGCAGCCTAGGTGGCAGCTCTGAAGCTTTCTTT
CASSLGGSSEAFF
>NA|TRBJ1-5|many|TRBV28
TGTGCCAGCAGCTTAGGGGGTAGCAATCAGCCCCAGCATTTT
CASSLGGSNQPQHF
>NA|TRBJ1-4|NA|TRBV29-1
TGCAGCGTTCTGCCGGCTGGCGTGGAGGAAAAACTGTTTTTT
CSVLPAGVEEKLFF
>NA|TRBJ1-2|few|TRBV7-9
TGTGCCAGCAGCTTAGGGGGCCAGGGAGATGGCTACACCTTC
CASSLGGQGDGYTF
>NA|TRBJ1-5|few|TRBV4-2
TGTGCCAGCAGCCAAGATGGAGGTGGCAATCAGCCCCAGCATTTT
CASSQDGGGNQPQHF
>TRBD1|TRBJ2-2|NA|TRBV7-2
TGTGCCAGCAGTCAGCAACCAGGGGGCCTGGGCGGGGAGCTGTTTTTT
CASSQQPGGLGGELFF
>TRBD1|TRBJ2-7|many|TRBV4-2
TGTGCCACCAGGGACAGATACTACGAGCAGTACTTC
CATRDRYYEQYF
>NA|TRBJ1-6|few|TRBV28
TGTGCCAGCTCGGAGGTACAGGGAAATTCACCCCTCCACTTT
CASSEVQGNSPLHF
>NA|TRBJ1-1|NA|TRBV2
TGTGCCAGCAGCGCGACATTGAACACTGAAGCTTTCTTT
CASSATLNTEAFF
>NA|TRBJ2-5|NA|TRBV19
TGTGCCAGTAGCGTAGCCTTGGGTCAGGCATACCAAGAGACCCAGTACTTC
CASSVALGQAYQETQYF
>TRBD1|TRBJ1-5|few|TRBV30
TGTGCCTGGGGGACAGATAGCAATCAGCCCCAGCATTTT
CAWGTDSNQPQHF
>NA|TRBJ2-7|few|TRBV12-3/TRBV12-4
TGTGCCAGCAGTTTAAGGGAGAGCATCCACGAGCAGTACTTC
CASSLRESIHEQYF
>NA|TRBJ2-7|many|TRBV29-1
TGCAGCGTTGTAATCGCGGGACAGCCCTACGAGCAGTACTTC
CSVVIAGQPYEQYF
>TRBD1|TRBJ2-1|NA|TRBV9
TGTGCCAGCAGCCCAGGACAGGGGTCGGGACCTCCTTACAATGAGCAGTTCTTC
CASSPGQGSGPPYNEQFF
>TRBD2|TRBJ2-7|NA|TRBV29-1
TGCAGTGCTACCGGGACTAGCCGGGCGGGGACCTACGAGCAGTACTTC
CSATGTSRAGTYEQYF
>TRBD1|TRBJ2-1|NA|TRBV2
TGTGCCAGCAGTCCTACAGGGGGGAGTGGCAATGAGCAGTTCTTC
CASSPTGGSGNEQFF
>NA|TRBJ1-2|NA|TRBV28
TGTGCCAGCAGTTGGACAGAGAACTATGGCTACACCTTC
CASSWTENYGYTF
>NA|TRBJ1-6|NA|TRBV30
TGTGCCTGTAAGGATAATTCACCCCTCCACTTT
CACKDNSPLHF
>NA|TRBJ1-1|few|TRBV2
TGTGCCAGCAGGCAGGGGATTGCTGAAGCTTTCTTT
CASRQGIAEAFF
>TRBD1|TRBJ1-1|NA|TRBV6-1
TGTGCCAGCAGAATAAACAGGGGGCAAGACACTGAAGCTTTCTTT
CASRINRGQDTEAFF
>NA|TRBJ1-2|many|TRBV30
TGTGCCTGGAGTTACAGGGCGAAGGGAGGCTACACCTTC
CAWSYRAKGGYTF
>NA|TRBJ2-4|NA|TRBV28
TGTGCCAGCAGTCCAAGAAACATTCAGTACTTC
CASSPRNIQYF
>NA|TRBJ2-5|NA|TRBV25-1
TGTGCCAGCAGTGATTGGGTAGACCAAGAGACCCAGTACTTC
CASSDWVDQETQYF